This T cell receptor beta chain comes out of a study of CD4+ T cells in melanoma. Notes on the study in general: CD8+ T cell, macrophage and B cell function reportedly correlated with neoantigen-specific CD4+ T cells. Diverse differentiation states were reported for melanoma neoantigen-specific CD4+ T cells.

Measured with immunoSEQ multiplex PCR; TCRdb has only the in-frame clones, and not every one. The sample holds tens of thousands of clones, roughly two thirds seen once. This clone showed up just a few times. What it binds is not known. This TCR derives from a human donor with melanoma. The sequenced material came from tumor tissue.

The DNA for the CDR3 is TGTGCCAGCAGTCCGACCGGGGGCTTTAATTCACCCCTCCACTTT. It translates to CASSPTGGFNSPLHF. V gene TRBV27 combines with J gene TRBJ1-6, with D possibly TRBD1 on 6 matching bases. Germline V lookup: CDR1 MNHEY, CDR2 SMNVEV (reference sequence). Deletions cut 5 bases from V and 6 bases from J, with 14 bases between. This CDR3 region has 15 residues.